This entry describes one TCR beta chain. This sample is drawn from a study of PD-L1 blockade in urothelial cancer. As for the study in general: It was at 3 weeks (second dose) and 6 weeks after treatment start that blood was analyzed. The median T cell count in blood samples was roughly 140,000.

This CDR3 spans 13 amino acids. Germline CDR1 and CDR2: MNHEY and SMNVEV (reference sequence). J gave up 7 bases and V 2 bases, and 2 bases lay outside the gene matches. The time point: pretreatment peripheral blood. Locally advanced or metastatic urothelial carcinoma was diagnosed in the patients. Each PCR reaction had synthetic TCR analog templates spiked into it. The repertoire was sequenced with immunoSEQ multiplex PCR; TCRdb's copy has only in-frame clones and lacks some. The sample comprises 90,000 to 100,000 clones, around 89% of which are singletons, and around 1.6% rests with the top ten. The rearrangement uses TRBV27 and TRBJ1-2; 9 nucleotides line up with TRBD1. Material: PBMCs, obtained around atezolizumab (anti-PD-L1) treatment. This receptor was taken from a man in his fifties or sixties with urothelial cancer. CDR3 loop: CASSLTGGLGYTF. The CDR3 nucleotides are TGTGCCAGCAGTTTAACAGGGGGCCTTGGCTACACCTTC.